What follows are 15 T cell receptor beta chains derived from one specimen sequenced in a study of control samples from healthy donors and cancer patients. Sequencing used immunoSEQ multiplex PCR; TCRdb keeps in-frame clones, though not all of them. The sample consists of around 120,000 clones, 88% of them appearing once. The sample consisted of blood. The receptor set was obtained from a man aged 35 to 55 in good health.

This clone has just a few counts. This chain joins TRBV19 and TRBJ1-2; no reliable D call. V lost 7 bases, J lost 6 bases, and 18 bases lay in between. The germline CDR1 and CDR2 sequences are LNHDA and SQIVND (reference sequence). The CDR3 length is 14 residues. The CDR3 here is CASNPEGGLHGYTF. CDR3 DNA sequence: TGTGCCAGTAACCCGGAGGGAGGACTGCATGGCTACACCTTC.

The gene calls are TRBV6-5 and TRBJ2-3; no firm D call. Germline CDR1 is MNHEY and CDR2 is SVGAGI. There are 15 residues in the CDR3. Deletions cut 5 bases from V and 1 base from J, with 13 bases between. For the CDR3, the DNA is TGTGCCAGCAGTCAATACCTTGGCCGCACAGATACGCAGTATTTT. Amino acid sequence: CASSQYLGRTDTQYF.

The chain has TRBV12-3 or TRBV12-4 and TRBJ1-5; D is ambiguous. The CDR3 sequence is 13 residues long. V gave up 7 bases and J gave up 3 bases, with 10 bases separating them. The CDR3: CASTRQINQPQHF. For the CDR3, the DNA is TGTGCCAGCACGAGGCAGATCAATCAGCCCCAGCATTTT.

V and J are TRBV6-5 and TRBJ1-6; D perhaps matches TRBD1 (5 bases). The length of the CDR3 is 15 residues. V lost 6 bases and J lost 3, with 12 bases in between. The germline V gene encodes CDR1 MNHEY and CDR2 SVGAGI. The CDR3 reads CASRGEERYNSPLHF. The CDR3 coding sequence is TGTGCCAGCAGGGGGGAGGAGCGCTATAATTCACCCCTCCACTTT.

In its sample, this clone was seen once. CDR3: CASSYAQGGQPQHF. The CDR3 DNA reads as TGTGCCAGCAGTTACGCACAGGGTGGACAGCCCCAGCATTTT. This sequence joins TRBV6-5 and TRBJ1-5; D is possibly TRBD1 (6 bases). Deletions cut 2 bases from V and 7 bases from J, with 12 bases between. Germline V gene sequence: CDR1 MNHEY, CDR2 SVGAGI. The CDR3 loop spans 14 amino acids.

This sequence joins TRBV6-5 and TRBJ1-2, with D perhaps TRBD1 (5 bases). In germline, CDR1 is MNHEY, CDR2 SVGAGI. This CDR3 spans 12 amino acids. The V gene lost 6 bases and the J gene lost 5 bases, with 10 bases spanning the gap. CDR3: CASSQEGYGYTF. CDR3 nucleotide sequence: TGTGCCAGCAGCCAAGAGGGGTATGGCTACACCTTC.

The chain employs TRBV18 and TRBJ2-2; D not certain. CDR1 is KGHSH, CDR2 LQKENI, per germline. V was shortened by 0 bases and J by 6 bases, with 11 bases between the two germline ends. The CDR3 totals 15 residues. CDR3: CASSPPMGLAGELFF. The CDR3 nucleotides are TGTGCCAGCTCACCACCTATGGGATTGGCCGGGGAGCTGTTTTTT.

The J gene is TRBJ2-3, the V gene TRBV19; a weak D match, TRBD2 (7 bases). The CDR3 totals 15 residues. Germline CDR1 LNHDA, CDR2 SQIVND (reference sequence). V lost 7 bases to trimming and J lost 2 bases, with 16 bases between them. This chain's CDR3 is CASTRGRGHTDTQYF. CDR3 coding DNA: TGTGCCAGTACCCGGGGGAGGGGACACACAGATACGCAGTATTTT.

This chain connects TRBV5-4 to TRBJ2-5, with D possibly called TRBD1 or TRBD2 (5 bases each). V was cut by 2 bases and J by 7 bases, with 15 bases left in between. The CDR3 runs 14 residues. Looked up from germline, CDR1 is SGHNT and CDR2 is YYREEE (reference sequence). The CDR3 is CASSLQGTSGTQYF. As DNA, the CDR3 is TGTGCCAGCAGCTTACAAGGGACCTCCGGGACCCAGTACTTC.

The chain is built from TRBV3-1 (or the pseudogene TRBV3-2) and TRBJ2-1; 8 bases are shared with TRBD1. Trimming took 3 bases from V and 10 from J; bases not matched to a gene: 17. The CDR3 has 17 amino acids. CDR1 is LGHDT, CDR2 YNNKEL, per germline (reference sequence). Here the CDR3 DNA reads TGTGCCAGCAGCCACTTCCCAGGGGGCGCGGCGTCTCGAGAGCAGTTCTTC. Protein sequence: CASSHFPGGAASREQFF.

In its sample, this clone was seen once. The gene calls are TRBV25-1 and TRBJ1-6, with D possibly being TRBD1 (5 bases). The germline V gene has CDR1 MGHDK and CDR2 SYGVNS. The CDR3 length is 14 residues. Trimming pared 3 bases from V and 10 bases from J, leaving 13 bases between. The CDR3 nucleotides read TGTGCCAGCAGTGACTTCAGGGCTTTCTCACCCCTCCACTTT. Protein product: CASSDFRAFSPLHF.

The chain carries TRBV30 and TRBJ1-5; maybe TRBD1 (6 bases). CDR1 and CDR2 from the germline V gene are GTSNPN and SVGIG (reference sequence). V lost 5 bases and J 4 bases, leaving 18 bases between the germline ends. The CDR3 is 15 residues long. In DNA, the CDR3 is TGTGCCTGGGCCGCTACCGGACAGTTAAATCAGCCCCAGCATTTT. It translates to CAWAATGQLNQPQHF.

This clone was counted a single time. The CDR3 spells CATSDLGGSGYTF. CDR3 DNA sequence: TGTGCCACCAGTGATTTAGGGGGTAGTGGCTACACCTTC. V usage is TRBV24-1 and J usage is TRBJ1-2; perhaps TRBD1 as D (6 bases). The CDR3 has 13 amino acids. The germline V gene encodes CDR1 KGHDR and CDR2 SFDVKD. The V end lost 1 base, the J end lost 7 bases, and 9 bases lay between the germline ends.

The V call is TRBV5-6, the J call TRBJ1-2; no reliable D call. The V and J ends lost 2 bases and 6 bases respectively, with 11 bases between them. CDR1 is SGHDT, CDR2 YYEEEE, per germline. CDR3 length: 13 amino acids. The CDR3 DNA sequence: TGTGCCAGCAGCTTTTCTTTCCAGGATGGCTACACCTTC. This encodes CASSFSFQDGYTF.

The chain carries TRBV7-9 and TRBJ1-3; D remains ambiguous. CDR1 SEHNR and CDR2 FQNEAQ come from the germline V gene (reference sequence). Between the trimmed V and J ends, which lost 0 bases and 4 bases, there was a span of 7 bases. There are 14 residues in the CDR3. The CDR3 bases are TGTGCCAGCAGCTTAGCTGGACCCGGAAACACCATATATTTT. Encoded protein: CASSLAGPGNTIYF. Using reference TRBV7-9 and TRBJ1-3 for the parts outside the CDR3, the full variable domain is DTGVSQNPRHKITKRGQNVTFRCDPISEHNRLYWYRQTLGQGPEFLTYFQNEAQLEKSRLLSDRFSAERPKGSFSTLEIQRTEQGDSAMYLCASSLAGPGNTIYFGEGSWLTVV.